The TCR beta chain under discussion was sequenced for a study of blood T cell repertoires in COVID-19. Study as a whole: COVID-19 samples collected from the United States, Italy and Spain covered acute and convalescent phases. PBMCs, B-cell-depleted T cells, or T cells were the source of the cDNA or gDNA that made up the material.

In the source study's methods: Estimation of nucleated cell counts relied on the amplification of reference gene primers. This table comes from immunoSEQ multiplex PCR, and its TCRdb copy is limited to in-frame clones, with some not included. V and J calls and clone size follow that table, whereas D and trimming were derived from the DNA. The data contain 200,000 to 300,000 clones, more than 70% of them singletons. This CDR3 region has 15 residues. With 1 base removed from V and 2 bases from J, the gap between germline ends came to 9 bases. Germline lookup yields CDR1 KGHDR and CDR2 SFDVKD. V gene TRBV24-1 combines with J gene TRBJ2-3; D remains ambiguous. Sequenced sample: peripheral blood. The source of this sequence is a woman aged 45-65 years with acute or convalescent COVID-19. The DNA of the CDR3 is TGTGCCACCAGTGATTTTACAGCAAACACAGATACGCAGTATTTT. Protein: CATSDFTANTDTQYF.